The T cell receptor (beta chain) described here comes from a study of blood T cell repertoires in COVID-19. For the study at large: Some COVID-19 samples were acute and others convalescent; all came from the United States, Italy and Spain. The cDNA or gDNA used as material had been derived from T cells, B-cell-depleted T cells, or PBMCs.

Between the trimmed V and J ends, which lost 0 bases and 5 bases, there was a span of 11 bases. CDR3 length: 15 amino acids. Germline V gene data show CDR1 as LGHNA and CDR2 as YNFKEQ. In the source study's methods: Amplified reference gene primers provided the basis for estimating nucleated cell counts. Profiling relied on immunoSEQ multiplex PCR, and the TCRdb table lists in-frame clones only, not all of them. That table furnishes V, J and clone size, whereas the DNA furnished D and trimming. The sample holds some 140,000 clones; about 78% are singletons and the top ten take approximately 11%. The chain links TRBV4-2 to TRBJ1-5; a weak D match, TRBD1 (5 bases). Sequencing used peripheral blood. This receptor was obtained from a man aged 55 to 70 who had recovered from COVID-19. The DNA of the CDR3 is TGTGCCAGCAGCCAAGATATGGGGGGTCATCAGCCCCAGCATTTT. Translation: CASSQDMGGHQPQHF.